A selection of T cell receptor beta chains follows, all from one sample in a study of spatial heterogeneity in lung cancer. TCRdb ran MiXCR on the 5' RACE reads and lists one entry per CDR3 protein. The sample contains fewer than 11,000 distinct CDR3 sequences, about 8.5% of which appear only once. The sequences come from lung tumor tissue, collected at surgery. The origin of the receptors is a male donor with early-stage non-small cell lung cancer. Each CDR3 is given with its conserved first and last residue. A D gene is named only where the DNA matches it firmly. Clone size is not always given. Where it is, it says once, few, many or a class for expanded clones.

size	J	D	V	DNA	CDR3
.	TRBJ2-3	.	TRBV20-1	TGCAGTGCTAGTGTGGCAGATACGCAGTATTTT	CSASVADTQYF
.	TRBJ2-3	.	TRBV20-1	TGCAGTGCTGCGCTAACAGATACGCAGTATTTT	CSAALTDTQYF
.	TRBJ2-1	.	TRBV29-1	TGCAGCGTTGAAGATCATCAAGTGAACAATGAGCAGTTCTTC	CSVEDHQVNNEQFF
many	TRBJ2-7	.	TRBV5-1	TGCGCCAGCAGCCGGACAGCAACCTACGAGCAGTACTTC	CASSRTATYEQYF
medium-sized	TRBJ1-5	TRBD1	TRBV6-6	TGTGCCAGCAGCTCGGACAGGGCGGGTCAGCCCCAGCATTTT	CASSSDRAGQPQHF
few	TRBJ2-1	TRBD2	TRBV20-1	TGCAGTGCTAGATCTTTCGGCCAGGGACTAGCCTACAATGAGCAGTTCTTC	CSARSFGQGLAYNEQFF
few	TRBJ2-5	.	TRBV5-1	TGCGCCAGCAGCGGGGGCATCACCCAGTACTTC	CASSGGITQYF
many	TRBJ2-1	.	TRBV7-3	TGTGCCAGCAGCTCAGATCCTTACAATGAGCAGTTCTTC	CASSSDPYNEQFF
.	TRBJ2-5	.	TRBV7-2	TGTGCCAGCAGCTTAAGAGGTCAAGAGACCCAGTACTTC	CASSLRGQETQYF
many	TRBJ2-7	.	TRBV2	TGTGCCAGCAGTGAGTTCCTGGCGGGCGAGCAGTACTTC	CASSEFLAGEQYF